This T cell receptor (beta chain) was found in a study of beta chain features in type 1 diabetes. Study background: Sorted cells numbering 107,917,701 were examined across all samples. Study-level results: Type 1 diabetes patients had moderately but significantly shorter TCRB CDR3s in all four CD4+ subsets. Patients' naive, central memory and Treg TCRB repertoires seemed closer to one another than those of healthy donors.

Populations obtained by sorting all exceeded 95% purity. Germline CDR1 reads SGHTA; CDR2 reads FQGNSA. V lost 0 bases, J lost 4 bases, and 9 bases lay in between. This CDR3 contains 15 residues. The investigators reverse transcribed all of the isolated RNA, so they sequenced expressed TCRB transcripts. Libraries were prepared by immunoSEQ multiplex PCR; TCRdb keeps only in-frame clonotypes and omits some of them. The repertoire holds tens of thousands of clones, 68% seen once, with about 1.1% in the top ten. Notes on this clone: The antigen remains undetermined.

This chain connects TRBV7-2 to TRBJ1-4; D not resolved. Sequencing was performed on stem cell memory CD4+ T cells from blood. The receptor comes from a woman between 35 and 50 years old with type 1 diabetes. CDR3 sequence (DNA): TGTGCCAGCAGCTTAGCGGCCGGGGTTAATGAAAAACTGTTTTTT. Translating it yields CASSLAAGVNEKLFF.